What follows are 5 T cell receptor beta chains derived from one specimen sequenced in a study of CD8+CD57+ T cells in acquired aplastic anemia. Sequencing involved patients with CD8+CD57+ cell expansion previously shown by flow cytometry. Template material for TCR beta VDJ and CDR3 profiling consisted of genomic DNA. TCRdb re-derived calls from the reads in MiXCR, one entry per CDR3 protein. The repertoire includes under 250,000 distinct CDR3 sequences, approximately 45% of them detected once, and roughly 8% sits in the top ten. The sequencing sample was made of sorted CD4+, CD8+, or CD8+CD57+ T cells (not recorded which) from PBMCs. The receptors derive from a human donor with aplastic anemia.

This clonotype was observed at least ten times. This chain joins TRBV20-1 and TRBJ2-1; 8 bases map to TRBD1. The CDR3 runs 14 residues. Looked up from germline, CDR1 is DFQATT and CDR2 is SNEGSKA (reference sequence). After removal of 5 bases from V and 3 bases from J, the junction contained 6 bases not matched to a gene. The CDR3 loop reads CSAARQGIYNEQFF. CDR3 nucleotide sequence: TGCAGTGCTGCTCGACAGGGGATCTACAATGAGCAGTTCTTC.

The genes are TRBV9 and TRBJ2-3; 10 bases align to TRBD2. There are 16 residues in the CDR3. Germline CDR1 reads SGDLS; CDR2 reads YYNGEE. The V gene end was trimmed by 0 bases and the J gene end by 1 base; junction bases not matched to a gene: 2. CDR3 coding DNA: TGTGCCAGCAGCGTAGGACTAGCGGGCCGCACAGATACGCAGTATTTT. Translated: CASSVGLAGRTDTQYF.

This rearrangement joins TRBV20-1 to TRBJ1-1; TRBD1 is a possible D gene (5 bases). V lost 3 bases, J lost 11 bases, and 16 bases lay in between. CDR1 and CDR2 (germline): DFQATT, SNEGSKA (reference sequence). The CDR3 spans 12 residues. The CDR3 loop is CSASQGSSSAFF. DNA of the CDR3: TGCAGTGCTAGTCAGGGATCTAGTTCGGCTTTCTTT.

There are many counts of this clonotype. The chain uses TRBV6-4 and TRBJ2-1, with 12 bases lining up with TRBD2. The J segment lost 4 bases and the V segment lost 6 bases, leaving 7 bases of the junction unmatched. The CDR3 is 16 residues long. Germline V gives CDR1 MRHNA, CDR2 SNTAGT. The CDR3 nucleotides are TGTGCCAGCAGCGAGACCGGGACTAGCGGGTACAATGAGCAGTTCTTC. Protein: CASSETGTSGYNEQFF.

This clonotype was recorded a few times. The J gene is TRBJ2-7, the V gene TRBV7-2; D is ambiguous. The J call may be faulty, since TRBJ2-5 better matches the DNA end. Germline loops: CDR1 SGHTA, CDR2 FQGNSA. This CDR3 contains 13 residues. The CDR3 region is CASSNEAFETQYF. DNA of the CDR3: TGTGCCAGCAGCAACGAAGCCTTCGAGACCCAGTACTTC.